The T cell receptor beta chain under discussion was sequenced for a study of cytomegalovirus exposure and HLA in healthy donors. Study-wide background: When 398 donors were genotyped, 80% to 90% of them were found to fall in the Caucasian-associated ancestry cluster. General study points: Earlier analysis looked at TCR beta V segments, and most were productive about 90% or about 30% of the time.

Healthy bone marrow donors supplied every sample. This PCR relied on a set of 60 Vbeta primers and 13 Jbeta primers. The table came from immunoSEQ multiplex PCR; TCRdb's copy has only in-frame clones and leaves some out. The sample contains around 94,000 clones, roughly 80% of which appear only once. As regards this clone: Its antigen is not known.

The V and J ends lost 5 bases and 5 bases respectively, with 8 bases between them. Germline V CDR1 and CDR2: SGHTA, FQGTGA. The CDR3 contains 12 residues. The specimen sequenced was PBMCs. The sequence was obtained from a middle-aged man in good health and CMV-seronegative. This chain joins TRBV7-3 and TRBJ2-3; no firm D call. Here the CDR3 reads CASSTPGDTQYF. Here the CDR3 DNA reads TGTGCCAGCAGCACCCCGGGAGATACGCAGTATTTT.